This T cell receptor (beta chain) was identified in a study of T cells in Graves' hyperthyroidism and ophthalmopathy. This CDR3 is built from 13 residues. V lost 5 bases to trimming and J lost 6 bases, with 14 bases between them. Germline values: CDR1 SEHNR, CDR2 FQNEAQ (reference sequence). It was RNA transcripts that yielded the amplified TCR beta CDR3 regions. Initially, a first-round RT-PCR of the TCR CDR3 employed the HTBI primer set. TCRdb re-analysed the multiplex PCR reads in MiXCR, keeping a single row per CDR3 protein. The sample lists roughly 560,000 distinct CDR3 sequences, about 14% seen once, with approximately 4.3% in the top ten. About this clonotype: This may stem from a read error, because a much larger clone lies one nucleotide away. Since the CDR3 does not end with the conserved phenylalanine or tryptophan, this likely comes from a read error.

Fresh peripheral blood, less than 11 ml of it, supplied the PBMCs. The chain is built from TRBV7-9 and TRBJ2-7; no clear D gene. The source material was blood. This clonotype originated in a woman aged 40 to 50 with Graves' ophthalmopathy. This CDR3 reads CASSPASESEQYS. In nucleotides, the CDR3 is TGTGCCAGCAGCCCAGCCTCCGAAAGCGAGCAGTACTCC.